These T cell receptor beta chains were read from a single sample in a study of CD8 T cells in ankylosing spondylitis. MiXCR, run by TCRdb on the 5' RACE reads, gives a single entry per CDR3 protein. Of 350,000 to 400,000 distinct CDR3 sequences in the sample, approximately 22% were seen once. The sample was blood, either unsorted or a sorted T cell fraction (not recorded which). All receptors derive from a male donor with ankylosing spondylitis or in good health (not recorded which). Each CDR3 is given with its conserved first and last residue. A D gene is named only where the DNA matches it firmly. Only part of the rows carry a size: once, few, many, or a class if the clone is expanded.

v_call	j_call	clone_size	d_call	cdr3_aa	cdr3_nt
TRBV29-1	TRBJ1-2	.	.	CSVEGGEGRGTNYGYTF	TGCAGCGTTGAAGGTGGGGAGGGCAGGGGAACCAACTATGGCTACACCTTC
TRBV27	TRBJ2-7	few	.	CASSSPRQGILYEQYF	TGTGCCAGCAGCTCCCCACGGCAGGGGATACTCTACGAGCAGTACTTC
TRBV5-1	TRBJ2-6	.	.	CASSLEAAGANVLTF	TGCGCCAGCAGCTTGGAGGCAGCTGGGGCCAACGTCCTGACTTTC
TRBV27	TRBJ2-7	few	TRBD2	CASSLAGLGYEQYF	TGTGCCAGCAGTTTAGCGGGACTAGGCTACGAGCAGTACTTC
TRBV3-1	TRBJ1-6	few	.	CASSQDPRHYNSPLHF	TGTGCCAGCAGCCAAGATCCTCGGCATTATAATTCACCCCTCCACTTT
TRBV24-1	TRBJ2-3	.	TRBD1	CATSARTGVDTQYF	TGTGCCACCAGTGCCAGGACAGGGGTAGATACGCAGTATTTT
TRBV29-1	TRBJ1-1	few	.	CSVVAENTEAFF	TGCAGCGTTGTGGCGGAGAACACTGAAGCTTTCTTT
TRBV12-3/TRBV12-4	TRBJ2-1	few	.	CASSLFNPSLRNEQFF	TGTGCCAGCAGTTTATTTAACCCCTCTCTAAGGAATGAGCAGTTCTTC
TRBV12-3/TRBV12-4	TRBJ2-1	few	.	CASSNRGVEQFF	TGTGCCAGCAGTAACCGAGGGGTTGAGCAGTTCTTC
TRBV12-3/TRBV12-4	TRBJ2-2	few	.	CASSFGGITGELFF	TGTGCCAGCAGTTTCGGTGGGATCACCGGGGAGCTGTTTTTT
TRBV18	TRBJ2-3	few	TRBD1	CASSPSRTGAEDTQYF	TGTGCCAGCTCACCATCCCGGACAGGGGCAGAGGATACGCAGTATTTT
TRBV7-9	TRBJ2-3	few	.	CASSLGWETSTDTQYF	TGTGCCAGCAGCCTAGGTTGGGAGACTAGCACAGATACGCAGTATTTT
TRBV12-3/TRBV12-4	TRBJ2-1	.	.	CASSFVAMGEQFF	TGTGCCAGCAGTTTTGTCGCGATGGGGGAGCAGTTCTTC
TRBV6-1	TRBJ2-2	.	TRBD2	CASSLGGKNGELFF	TGTGCCAGCAGCCTGGGAGGGAAAAACGGGGAGCTGTTTTTT
TRBV12-3/TRBV12-4	TRBJ2-3	many	.	CASSLGGRDTQYF	TGTGCCAGCAGTTTAGGGGGCAGAGATACGCAGTATTTT
TRBV12-3/TRBV12-4	TRBJ2-2	few	TRBD2	CASSSGGNTGELFF	TGTGCCAGCAGTTCGGGGGGAAACACCGGGGAGCTGTTTTTT
TRBV6-5	TRBJ2-7	few	.	CASSYSSGPTSYEQYF	TGTGCCAGCAGTTACTCATCGGGGCCTACCTCCTACGAGCAGTACTTC
TRBV29-1	TRBJ2-7	.	.	CSVEDPRQGGSYEQYF	TGCAGCGTTGAAGATCCCCGACAGGGAGGGTCCTACGAGCAGTACTTC
TRBV7-9	TRBJ2-1	.	TRBD1	CASSFGQDYNEQFF	TGTGCCAGCAGCTTCGGACAGGACTACAATGAGCAGTTCTTC
TRBV12-3/TRBV12-4	TRBJ2-5	many	TRBD2	CASSLEASGSQETQYF	TGTGCCAGCAGTTTAGAGGCTAGCGGGTCACAAGAGACCCAGTACTTC
TRBV6-5	TRBJ1-4	few	.	CASSYGLRTNEKLFF	TGTGCCAGCAGTTACGGGCTGCGAACTAATGAAAAACTGTTTTTT
TRBV11-2	TRBJ2-7	.	TRBD1	CASSFSGTGGHEQYF	TGTGCCAGCAGCTTCTCCGGGACAGGGGGACACGAGCAGTACTTC
TRBV6-1	TRBJ1-2	few	.	CASSDGEDYGYTF	TGTGCCAGCAGTGACGGGGAGGACTATGGCTACACCTTC
TRBV29-1	TRBJ2-7	few	TRBD2	CSVGGLAGGSYEQYF	TGCAGCGTTGGTGGTCTGGCGGGGGGATCCTACGAGCAGTACTTC
TRBV6-1	TRBJ2-7	.	.	CASSTQGYAYEQYF	TGTGCCAGCAGCACCCAGGGATACGCCTACGAGCAGTACTTC
TRBV5-1	TRBJ2-3	few	.	CASSTGDYTDTQYF	TGCGCCAGCAGCACAGGGGACTACACAGATACGCAGTATTTT
TRBV3-1	TRBJ2-7	.	.	CASSRRPSGDTYSYEQYF	TGTGCCAGCAGCCGCCGCCCCTCCGGCGACACCTACTCCTACGAGCAGTACTTC
TRBV5-6	TRBJ2-2	few	TRBD1	CASSWDRGELFF	TGTGCCAGCAGCTGGGACAGGGGGGAGCTGTTTTTT
TRBV6-5	TRBJ2-1	.	.	CASSYAGAGEQFF	TGTGCCAGCAGTTACGCGGGGGCAGGGGAGCAGTTCTTC
TRBV4-1	TRBJ2-2	.	.	CASSQDIATGELFF	TGCGCCAGCAGCCAAGATATTGCCACCGGGGAGCTGTTTTTT
TRBV29-1	TRBJ2-3	few	.	CSVGGEDTQYF	TGCAGCGTTGGGGGGGAGGATACGCAGTATTTT
TRBV12-3/TRBV12-4	TRBJ2-1	.	.	CASSFGARKFF	TGTGCCAGCAGTTTCGGGGCTCGGAAGTTCTTC
TRBV4-2	TRBJ2-3	.	.	CASSQAPGDTQYF	TGTGCCAGCAGCCAAGCACCCGGGGATACGCAGTATTTT
TRBV6-1	TRBJ2-7	.	.	CASRSPRGGLVYEQYF	TGTGCCAGTCGATCCCCACGTGGGGGGCTGGTGTACGAGCAGTACTTC
TRBV25-1	TRBJ2-2	.	.	CASSEYIDGNTGELFF	TGTGCCAGCAGTGAATATATCGACGGGAACACCGGGGAGCTGTTTTTT
TRBV2	TRBJ1-2	few	.	CASSRSPNYGYTF	TGTGCCAGCAGTAGATCTCCTAACTATGGCTACACCTTC
TRBV11-2	TRBJ2-5	.	.	CASSPPWPQETQYF	TGTGCCAGCAGCCCACCCTGGCCCCAAGAGACCCAGTACTTC
TRBV24-1	TRBJ2-1	.	TRBD1	CATSDLQGGLHNEQFF	TGTGCCACCAGTGACCTACAGGGGGGATTACACAATGAGCAGTTCTTC
TRBV27	TRBJ2-7	few	.	CASSPPGLSSYEQYF	TGTGCCAGCAGTCCCCCGGGACTGAGCTCCTACGAGCAGTACTTC
TRBV10-2	TRBJ2-1	few	TRBD2	CASSFSGGPSEQFF	TGCGCCAGCAGTTTTAGCGGGGGGCCAAGTGAGCAGTTCTTC
TRBV11-2	TRBJ2-7	few	.	CASRPLGSYEQYF	TGTGCCAGCAGGCCACTTGGGTCCTACGAGCAGTACTTC
TRBV6-5	TRBJ1-1	few	.	CASSYVSSGGNTEAFF	TGTGCCAGCAGTTACGTGTCGTCCGGGGGGAACACTGAAGCTTTCTTT
TRBV27	TRBJ2-7	few	TRBD1	CASSSLGQAPYEQYF	TGTGCCAGCAGTTCTCTGGGACAGGCCCCCTACGAGCAGTACTTC
TRBV7-9	TRBJ2-3	.	TRBD2	CASSFLAGGADTQYF	TGTGCCAGCAGCTTCTTAGCGGGGGGTGCAGATACGCAGTATTTT
TRBV5-1	TRBJ2-3	few	TRBD2	CASSPPLAGSSTDTQYF	TGCGCCAGCAGTCCTCCCCTAGCGGGGTCTAGCACAGATACGCAGTATTTT
TRBV6-1	TRBJ2-1	.	TRBD2	CASSSGTNVEQFF	TGTGCCAGCAGCTCCGGGACTAATGTCGAGCAGTTCTTC
TRBV12-3/TRBV12-4	TRBJ2-7	few	.	CASSQISGERYEQYF	TGTGCCAGCAGCCAGATTAGTGGTGAAAGGTACGAGCAGTACTTC
TRBV29-1	TRBJ1-2	few	TRBD1	CSVPSNRGVLNYGYTF	TGCAGCGTCCCATCCAACAGGGGAGTACTCAACTATGGCTACACCTTC
TRBV6-2/TRBV6-3	TRBJ2-7	.	.	CASRNRDNPYEQYF	TGTGCCAGCAGAAACCGAGACAACCCCTACGAGCAGTACTTC
TRBV5-1	TRBJ2-7	few	.	CASSWGVVGESSYEQYF	TGCGCCAGCAGCTGGGGAGTTGTGGGGGAATCCTCCTACGAGCAGTACTTC
TRBV12-3/TRBV12-4	TRBJ2-2	.	.	CASSYWVQINTGELFF	TGTGCCAGCAGTTATTGGGTACAGATAAACACCGGGGAGCTGTTTTTT
TRBV7-9	TRBJ2-7	.	TRBD1	CASSPPGQESHEQYF	TGTGCCAGCAGCCCCCCGGGACAGGAGTCTCACGAGCAGTACTTC
TRBV15	TRBJ2-3	few	.	CATSRWGTSTDTQYF	TGTGCCACCAGCAGATGGGGGACAAGCACAGATACGCAGTATTTT
TRBV29-1	TRBJ2-7	few	.	CSVEVQGKGYEQYF	TGCAGCGTTGAAGTCCAGGGAAAGGGCTACGAGCAGTACTTC
TRBV27	TRBJ2-5	few	.	CASSLSPGQETQYF	TGTGCCAGCAGTTTATCACCAGGTCAAGAGACCCAGTACTTC